This T cell receptor beta chain was sequenced in a study of CD8+CD57+ T cells in acquired aplastic anemia. Overall study context: Sorted cells (CD4+ and CD8+) yielded DNA amounts that averaged roughly 3.5 ug. Study-wide results and caveats: For CD8+ Simpson's diversity, patients and controls showed no significant difference. Patients had twenty-nine CD8+ CDR3 sequences in common with controls (the shared set).

The germline CDR1 and CDR2 sequences are LNHDA and SQIVND (reference sequence). The ends were cut back, 1 base at V and 3 bases at J, with 11 bases in the middle. The CDR3 is made up of 15 amino acids. Researchers used genomic DNA as the template to profile TCR beta VDJ and CDR3. Using its own MiXCR run on the reads, TCRdb lists one record per CDR3 protein. The sample includes about 190,000 distinct CDR3 sequences, approximately 50% of them seen just once. A word on this clonotype: Its antigen remains unknown.

Sequencing was carried out using sorted CD4+, CD8+, or CD8+CD57+ T cells (not recorded which) from PBMCs. The clonotype originates from a human donor in good health, serving as a control. This chain uses TRBV19 with TRBJ2-3; D possibly corresponds to TRBD2 (7 bases). CDR3 coding DNA: TGTGCCAGTAGTATAGGTCGGGGGGCGACAGATACGCAGTATTTT. Translated: CASSIGRGATDTQYF.